This is a list of T cell receptor beta chains from one sample in a study of CD8+ T cells in alopecia areata. Only in-frame clones appear in the TCRdb table, and some are missing; sequencing was by immunoSEQ multiplex PCR. The sample consists of roughly 200,000 clones, around 63% of them appearing once. This specimen was CD4+ T cells sorted from blood, taken at week 0. These receptors all stem from a human donor with alopecia areata. Each CDR3 is given with its conserved first and last residue.

>TRBJ1-2|TRBV30
CAWNKGLGGYTF
>TRBJ2-1|TRBV5-1
CASRVDRENNEQFF
>TRBJ1-6|TRBV10-3
CAITPDGNNSPLHF
>TRBJ2-7|TRBV30
CACTTGQTYEQYF
>TRBJ1-6|TRBV14
CASSQGNNSPLHF
>TRBJ2-5|TRBV29-1
CSGTGREETQYF
>TRBJ2-4|TRBV2
CASTLEGGSKNIQYF
>TRBJ2-5|TRBV5-1
CASSLISGGPQETQYF
>TRBJ1-1|TRBV19
CASKAGWQNTEAFF
>TRBJ2-6|TRBV30
CAWSVRKASGANVLTF
>TRBJ2-4|TRBV29-1
CSVDGGLENIQYF
>TRBJ2-6|TRBV29-1
CSVLGSGTGSGANVLTF
>TRBJ1-4|TRBV11-2
CASSKQGTEKLFF
>TRBJ2-2|TRBV29-1
CSAEAGGTGELFF
>TRBJ1-3|TRBV5-1
CASSLGVTGNTIYF
>TRBJ1-6|TRBV6-1
CASRDRDNSPLHF
>TRBJ1-5|TRBV27
CASSLSYGPNQPQHF
>TRBJ1-1|TRBV12-5
CASGLLDSTEAFF
>TRBJ1-2|TRBV4-3
CASSQNSRPDYGYTF
>TRBJ1-2|TRBV19
CASIDRSNYGYTF
>TRBJ1-2|TRBV30
CAWRTATIHGYTF
>TRBJ2-3|TRBV5-1
CASTFQGARDTQYF
>TRBJ1-1|TRBV7-8
CASSLQTMNTEAFF
>TRBJ1-6|TRBV6-5
CASSYSGQGKSPLHF
>TRBJ1-5|TRBV5-1
CASSTSGDSNQPQHF
>TRBJ2-7|TRBV18
CASSPGGEQYF
>TRBJ2-7|TRBV11-2
CASSGSYEQYF
>TRBJ2-7|TRBV7-2
CASSPQVDEQYF
>TRBJ1-2|TRBV21-1
CASSIQGSVGYTF
>TRBJ1-2|TRBV27
CASSSRGEYGYTF
>TRBJ1-2|TRBV29-1
CSVQGALNYGYTF
>TRBJ1-5|TRBV30
CAWSGRGFSRNQPQHF
>TRBJ2-7|TRBV2
CASSVLGVEQYF
>TRBJ2-1|TRBV19
CASSIDSRVGEQFF
>TRBJ1-5|TRBV30
CAWDQDNQPQHF
>TRBJ2-5|TRBV5-6
CASSLDGTETQYF
>TRBJ2-3|TRBV6-6
CASSYRAGTDTQYF
>TRBJ2-1|TRBV27
CASSPRGDSYNEQFF
>TRBJ2-3|TRBV7-2
CASTLRIAGGAADTQYF
>TRBJ1-6|TRBV30
CAWKGGNSPLHF
>TRBJ1-1|TRBV10-3
CAISGNRANTEAFF